This T cell receptor (beta chain) was identified in a study of T cells in localized non-small cell lung cancer. Trimming took 0 bases from V and 3 from J, leaving 6 bases between them. Germline values: CDR1 LNHNV, CDR2 YYDKDF (reference sequence). CDR3 length: 14 residues. The assay was immunoSEQ multiplex PCR, and TCRdb's table has in-frame clones only and misses some. The sample has about 33,000 clones, about nine tenths seen once; the top ten hold more than 4%. This TCR was sampled from a man aged 35 to 69 with stage I lung adenocarcinoma. The rearrangement joins TRBV15 to TRBJ1-5, with D possibly TRBD1 on 5 matching bases. The starting material was peripheral blood, obtained before any cancer treatment. CDR3 region: CATSREGVNQPQHF. DNA of the CDR3: TGTGCCACCAGCAGAGAAGGGGTCAATCAGCCCCAGCATTTT.